This is a list of T cell receptor beta chains from one sample in a study of T-cell memory formation after mild COVID-19. One entry per CDR3 protein results from TCRdb running MiXCR on the 5' RACE reads. Of 85,000 to 130,000 distinct CDR3 sequences in the sample, roughly 12% were seen once. The sample comprised PBMCs or a T cell subset sorted from them (not recorded which). Receptors originate from an adult woman who had mild COVID-19 (a few samples of this study predate the infection). Cell type and time point are not known. CDR3s include the opening cysteine and the closing phenylalanine or tryptophan. The D gene is left open where the match is weak. Expanded clones are given a class, and other clones once, few, many or no size at all.

TRBJ1-1	NA	NA	TRBV27	TGTGCCAGCAGCCGCCTCGGGAACACTGAAGCTTTCTTT	CASSRLGNTEAFF
TRBJ2-7	few	TRBD2	TRBV4-1	TGCGCCAGCAGCCAAGAGTTTGGGACTAGCGGTTCCTACGAGCAGTACTTC	CASSQEFGTSGSYEQYF
TRBJ1-1	few	NA	TRBV7-9	TGTGCCAGCAGCGAGTCTAATTGGAACACTGAAGCTTTCTTT	CASSESNWNTEAFF
TRBJ2-7	NA	NA	TRBV9	TGTGCCAGCGGAAGTAGGGACACCACCTACGAGCAGTACTTC	CASGSRDTTYEQYF
TRBJ2-7	NA	NA	TRBV5-1	TGCGCCAGCAGCTTGGTAAGATTTCTCCCCGCGGGATCCTACGAGCAGTACTTC	CASSLVRFLPAGSYEQYF
TRBJ2-7	many	NA	TRBV14	TGTGCCAGCAGAACGGCAGGGGAATCCTACGAGCAGTACTTC	CASRTAGESYEQYF
TRBJ2-3	few	NA	TRBV7-9	TGTGCCAGCAGCTTTAGGGAAGATACGCAGTATTTT	CASSFREDTQYF
TRBJ1-5	NA	NA	TRBV20-1	TGCAGTGCTAGAGAAGACAGGAATAGCAATCAGCCCCAGCATTTT	CSAREDRNSNQPQHF
TRBJ2-5	many	TRBD1	TRBV12-3/TRBV12-4	TGTGCCAGCGGCGGACAGGGGGCACTCCAAGAGACCCAGTACTTC	CASGGQGALQETQYF
TRBJ1-2	NA	TRBD1	TRBV29-1	TGCAGCGTTCCCCCCTCGGCAGGGGGCGGAGGCTACACCTTC	CSVPPSAGGGGYTF
TRBJ2-1	NA	TRBD2	TRBV7-8	TGTGCCAGCAGCTCTGCTATAGCGGGAGTGGACCATCGGAATGAGCAGTTCTTC	CASSSAIAGVDHRNEQFF
TRBJ2-7	NA	NA	TRBV7-9	TGTGCCAGCAGCTTGGAATGGGACGAGCAGTACTTC	CASSLEWDEQYF
TRBJ1-1	NA	NA	TRBV29-1	TGCAGCGTTGAAAGAAGGCGACAGGCCCCAGAAGCTTTCTTT	CSVERRRQAPEAFF
TRBJ2-1	many	NA	TRBV5-1	TGCGCCAGCAGGGCGGCAGACAATGAGCAGTTCTTC	CASRAADNEQFF
TRBJ1-1	NA	NA	TRBV18	TGTGCCAGCTCACCACCGCAGACAGGGAACACTGAAGCTTTCTTT	CASSPPQTGNTEAFF
TRBJ2-7	medium-sized	TRBD1	TRBV27	TGTGCCAGCGCAGGACAGGCCTCCTCCTACGAGCAGTACTTC	CASAGQASSYEQYF
TRBJ2-7	few	NA	TRBV7-9	TGTGCCAGCAGCTTGGGGCCGGGGGAAAACTACGAGCAGTACTTC	CASSLGPGENYEQYF
TRBJ2-1	many	TRBD2	TRBV4-3	TGCGCCAGCAGCCAAGAGGTGACTAGCGGGAGAGTTAATGAGCAGTTCTTC	CASSQEVTSGRVNEQFF
TRBJ2-1	few	TRBD1	TRBV5-1	TGCGCCAGCAGCTCGGGCGGGACAGGGAAGGGGAGCTCCTACAATGAGCAGTTCTTC	CASSSGGTGKGSSYNEQFF
TRBJ2-5	many	NA	TRBV20-1	TGCAGTGCTAGGGACTACACAGAGACCCAGTACTTC	CSARDYTETQYF
TRBJ2-5	many	TRBD2	TRBV20-1	TGCAGTGCTAGTAGAACTAGCGGGAGGGCACAGACCCAGTACTTC	CSASRTSGRAQTQYF
TRBJ1-2	few	TRBD1	TRBV29-1	TGCAGCGTCAAAACAGGGGACTATGGCTACACCTTC	CSVKTGDYGYTF
TRBJ1-2	few	NA	TRBV12-3/TRBV12-4	TGTGCCAGCAGTTTGGGACCCGGGACTTCCTATGGCTACACCTTC	CASSLGPGTSYGYTF
TRBJ2-3	NA	TRBD1	TRBV15	TGTGCCACCAGTTACCGGACAGGCGGCACAGATACGCAGTATTTT	CATSYRTGGTDTQYF
TRBJ2-1	NA	NA	TRBV20-1	TGCAGTGCTAAGGGAGTGGGACTTGAGCAGTTCTTC	CSAKGVGLEQFF
TRBJ2-7	NA	TRBD1	TRBV12-3/TRBV12-4	TGTGCCAGCAGCCCCCTGTTGGGACAGAATACCTACGAGCAGTACTTC	CASSPLLGQNTYEQYF
TRBJ1-1	few	NA	TRBV18	TGTGCCAGCTCCGCGGAGGGGACGGCCACTGAAGCTTTCTTT	CASSAEGTATEAFF
TRBJ2-1	NA	NA	TRBV19	TGTGCCAGTAGTTCACCTTTTGTCTCCTACAATGAGCAGTTCTTC	CASSSPFVSYNEQFF
TRBJ2-1	few	NA	TRBV5-1	TGCGCCACCCGACTAAGCGGCGATAGCTCCTACAATGAGCAGTTCTTC	CATRLSGDSSYNEQFF
TRBJ2-7	NA	TRBD2	TRBV5-1	TGCGCCAGCAGCCCCTCCTTAGCGGGAGACTACGAGCAGTACTTC	CASSPSLAGDYEQYF
TRBJ2-7	NA	NA	TRBV19	TGTGCCACACAGGGTGGGGGCTTAACCTACGAGCAGTACTTC	CATQGGGLTYEQYF
TRBJ2-1	NA	NA	TRBV15	TGTGCCACCAGCAGAGATAGTGGCGGTAACTTCAATGAGCAGTTCTTC	CATSRDSGGNFNEQFF
TRBJ2-1	NA	NA	TRBV6-5	TGTGCCAGCAGTAAGGACCACTTCAATGAGCAGTTCTTC	CASSKDHFNEQFF
TRBJ2-7	NA	NA	TRBV29-1	TGCAGCGTTGAACGAGGCGACAAGAGCTACGAGCAGTACTTC	CSVERGDKSYEQYF
TRBJ2-3	NA	TRBD2	TRBV6-5	TGTGCCAGCAGTCCCGGCCGTTCCTTTCCGGCGGGAGAAACCGGAGATACGCAGTATTTT	CASSPGRSFPAGETGDTQYF
TRBJ2-1	NA	TRBD2	TRBV6-6	TGTGCCAGCAGTCTCGGGGGACTAGCGGACCTCTCCTACAATGAGCAGTTCTTC	CASSLGGLADLSYNEQFF
TRBJ2-1	many	TRBD2	TRBV11-2	TGTGCCAGCAGCTGGGAACTAGCGGGGTTGAATGAGCAGTTCTTC	CASSWELAGLNEQFF
TRBJ2-1	few	NA	TRBV18	TGTGCCAGCTCACATGACGGGTCCTACAATGAGCAGTTCTTC	CASSHDGSYNEQFF
TRBJ2-7	NA	NA	TRBV5-1	TGCGCCAGCGGGAGAGTAGGGCGGATCGAGCAGTACTTC	CASGRVGRIEQYF
TRBJ2-3	NA	NA	TRBV4-2	TGTGCCAGCAGCCAAGACGGGTTTGAGACTACCGAAACAGATACGCAGTATTTT	CASSQDGFETTETDTQYF
TRBJ2-1	few	TRBD2	TRBV13	TGTGCCAGTATACTAGCGGGAGTGAGGAATGAGCAGTTCTTC	CASILAGVRNEQFF
TRBJ2-1	NA	NA	TRBV7-8	TGTGCCAGCAGCTTATTTGGGGGAGTTCATGGTGAGCAGTTCTTC	CASSLFGGVHGEQFF
TRBJ1-5	NA	TRBD1	TRBV7-9	TGTGCCAGCAGCTTAGCCGGGACAGGGTATCAGCCCCAGCATTTT	CASSLAGTGYQPQHF
TRBJ1-1	NA	NA	TRBV15	TGTGCCACCAGCAGAGGGTCAGGGGTGAACACTGAAGCTTTCTTT	CATSRGSGVNTEAFF
TRBJ1-4	few	TRBD1	TRBV12-3/TRBV12-4	TGTGCCAGCAGTTTCTCCAGGGGGGAAAAACTGTTTTTT	CASSFSRGEKLFF
TRBJ1-2	NA	NA	TRBV6-5	TGTGCCAGCAGTTTGATGGGGCATGGCTACACCTTC	CASSLMGHGYTF
TRBJ2-5	few	NA	TRBV3-1	TGTGCCAGCACACCTAGTGCTACCCAAGAGACCCAGTACTTC	CASTPSATQETQYF
TRBJ2-3	few	NA	TRBV4-2	TGTGCCAGCAGCCACCCCGGGGCAGATACGCAGTATTTT	CASSHPGADTQYF
TRBJ1-1	few	NA	TRBV4-2	TGTGCCAGCAGCCAAGATGGGGGCCCTGAAGCTTTCTTT	CASSQDGGPEAFF
TRBJ2-7	few	NA	TRBV20-1	TGCAGTGCAGTAGACAGAATCTCCTACGAGCAGTACTTC	CSAVDRISYEQYF
TRBJ1-1	NA	TRBD1	TRBV6-6	TGTGCCAGCAGTTACGGCTCCGGGACAGGGATTTATACTGAAGCTTTCTTT	CASSYGSGTGIYTEAFF
TRBJ2-1	NA	TRBD2	TRBV27	TGTGCCAGCAGTTTACCGGGACTAGCAGACAATGAGCAGTTCTTC	CASSLPGLADNEQFF
TRBJ2-1	NA	TRBD2	TRBV20-1	TGCAGTGCCCGAGCGGGGGTGACCTACAATGAGCAGTTCTTC	CSARAGVTYNEQFF
TRBJ2-1	NA	TRBD1	TRBV7-8	TGTGCCAGCAGCTTTTCCAGGACAGGGGAATACAATGAGCAGTTCTTC	CASSFSRTGEYNEQFF
TRBJ2-7	few	TRBD1	TRBV29-1	TGCAGCGTTGAAGATGGGAGGTGGGACAGGGGATACGAGCAGTACTTC	CSVEDGRWDRGYEQYF